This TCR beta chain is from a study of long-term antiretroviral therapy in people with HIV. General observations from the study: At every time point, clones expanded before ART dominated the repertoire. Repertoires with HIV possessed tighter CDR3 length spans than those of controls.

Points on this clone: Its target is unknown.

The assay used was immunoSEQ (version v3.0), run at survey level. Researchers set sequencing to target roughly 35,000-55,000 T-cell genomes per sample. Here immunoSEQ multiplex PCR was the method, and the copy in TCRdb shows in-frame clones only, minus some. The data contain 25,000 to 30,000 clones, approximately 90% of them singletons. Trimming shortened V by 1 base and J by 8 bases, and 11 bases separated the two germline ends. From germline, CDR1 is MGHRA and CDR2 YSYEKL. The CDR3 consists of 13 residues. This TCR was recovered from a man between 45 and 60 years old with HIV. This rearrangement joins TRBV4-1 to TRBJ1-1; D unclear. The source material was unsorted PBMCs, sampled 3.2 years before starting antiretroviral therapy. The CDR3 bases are TGCGCCAGCAGCCAAGTTCGGGTGAGCGAAGCTTTCTTT. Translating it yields CASSQVRVSEAFF.